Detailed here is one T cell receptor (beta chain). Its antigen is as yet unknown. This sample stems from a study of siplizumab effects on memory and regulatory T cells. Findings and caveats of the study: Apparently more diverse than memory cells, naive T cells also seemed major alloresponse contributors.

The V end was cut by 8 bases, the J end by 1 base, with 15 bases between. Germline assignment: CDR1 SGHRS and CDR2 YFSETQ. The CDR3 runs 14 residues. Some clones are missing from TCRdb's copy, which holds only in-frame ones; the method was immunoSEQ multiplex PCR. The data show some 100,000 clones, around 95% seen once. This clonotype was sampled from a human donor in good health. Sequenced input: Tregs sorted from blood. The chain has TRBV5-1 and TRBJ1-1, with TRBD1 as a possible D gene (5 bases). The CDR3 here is CASSPEGRNTEAFF. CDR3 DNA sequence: TGCGCCAGTAGCCCCGAGGGGAGGAACACTGAAGCTTTCTTT.